This TCR beta chain was profiled in a study of blood T cell repertoires in COVID-19. Study-wide background: There were acute and convalescent COVID-19 samples, and they came from the United States, Italy and Spain. Nucleic acid was either cDNA or gDNA, and it came from T cells, B-cell-depleted T cells, or PBMCs.

In the source study's methods: Using reference gene primer amplification, nucleated cell counts were estimated. The protocol was immunoSEQ multiplex PCR, while the TCRdb copy is restricted to in-frame clones and leaves out a portion. V and J calls and clone size come straight from that table; D and trimming were deduced from the DNA. The data show roughly 200,000 clones, 83% seen once. Germline lookup yields CDR1 MNHEY and CDR2 SVGAGI. This CDR3 spans 15 amino acids. V was cut by 6 bases and J by 1 base, with 13 bases left in between. The chain has TRBV6-5 and TRBJ1-5, with D perhaps TRBD1 (6 bases). The clonotype originates from a man between 35 and 55 years old with active or convalescent COVID-19. Sequencing input: peripheral blood. This CDR3 reads CASRRNRVSNQPQHF. The CDR3 DNA sequence: TGTGCCAGCAGACGAAACAGGGTGAGCAATCAGCCCCAGCATTTT.